This entry features one T cell receptor beta chain sequence. The data are from a study of blood T cell repertoires in COVID-19. Study-wide context: In each case, the material was cDNA or gDNA derived from T cells, B-cell-depleted T cells, or PBMCs.

In the original workflow: By means of reference gene primer amplification, nucleated cell counts were estimated. Assay: immunoSEQ multiplex PCR; the TCRdb copy retains only in-frame clones and omits some. Clone size and V and J calls were adopted from that table, with D and trimming inferred from the DNA. This repertoire shows about 210,000 clones, around 82% found once; its top ten account for 4.3%. V was cut by 4 bases and J by 4 bases, with 12 bases left in between. The CDR3 has 14 amino acids. Germline V CDR1 and CDR2: SGHRS, YFSETQ. The sample consisted of PBMCs or T cells enriched from blood (not recorded which). This chain uses TRBV5-1 with TRBJ1-5; the D gene is possibly TRBD1 (6 bases). The receptor was isolated from a man younger than 45 with acute COVID-19. Written as DNA, the CDR3 is TGCGCCAGCAGCCAGGACAGCCCTAATCAGCCCCAGCATTTT. Its protein product is CASSQDSPNQPQHF. Full variable domain (outside the CDR3, taken from reference TRBV5-1 and TRBJ1-5): KAGVTQTPRYLIKTRGQQVTLSCSPISGHRSVSWYQQTPGQGLQFLFEYFSETQRNKGNFPGRFSGRQFSNSRSEMNVSTLELGDSALYLCASSQDSPNQPQHFGDGTRLSIL.